This T cell receptor beta chain was identified during a study of CD8 T cells in ankylosing spondylitis. MiXCR, applied by TCRdb to the 5' RACE reads, yields one record per CDR3 protein. The sample contains some 300,000 distinct CDR3 sequences, roughly 20% of which appear only once. Per the germline V gene, CDR1 is PRHDT and CDR2 is FYEKMQ (reference sequence). The length of the CDR3 is 16 residues. Deletions cut 3 bases from V and 1 base from J, with 16 bases between. Worth noting for this clonotype: The antigen is undetermined.

Whole-study results and caveats: CD8+ cells made up the disease-linked clones, which were relatively rare in peripheral blood. Past studies reported some motif variants in reactive arthritis synovial fluid and blood. From matched ankylosing spondylitis synovial fluid, disease-linked clones were reportedly recovered at significantly enriched levels.

The specimen was blood, either unsorted or a sorted T cell fraction (not recorded which). The TCR originated in a female donor with ankylosing spondylitis or in good health (not recorded which). The V call is TRBV13, the J call TRBJ2-7; the D gene is possibly TRBD2 (6 bases). The CDR3 DNA reads as TGTGCCAGCAGCTTCGGCCTAGCGATAGATTCCTACGAGCAGTACTTC. This translates into CASSFGLAIDSYEQYF.